These T cell receptor beta chains were read from a single sample in a study of control samples from healthy donors and cancer patients. Data came from immunoSEQ multiplex PCR; TCRdb stores just in-frame clones and leaves some out. This table has approximately 120,000 clones, 80% to 90% appearing once. Sequencing was carried out using blood. These receptors all stem from a man aged 40-49 years in good health. The CDR3 runs from the conserved cysteine through the conserved F or W. The D gene is left open where the match is weak. Size is omitted from some rows. Given values are once, few, many or a class for expanded clones.

CDR3 protein: CASSRGLAGVYEQYF
CDR3 DNA: TGTGCCAGCAGCCGAGGACTAGCGGGGGTGTACGAGCAGTACTTC
V gene: TRBV3-1/TRBV3-2
D gene: TRBD2
clone size: -
J gene: TRBJ2-7

CDR3 protein: CASSLFPTGREQYF
CDR3 DNA: TGTGCCAGCAGTCTCTTTCCGACAGGTCGCGAGCAGTACTTC
V gene: TRBV27
D gene: -
clone size: -
J gene: TRBJ2-7

CDR3 protein: CATSSQGLNSPLHF
CDR3 DNA: TGTGCCACCAGCAGTCAGGGGCTTAATTCACCCCTCCACTTT
V gene: TRBV15
D gene: -
clone size: -
J gene: TRBJ1-6

CDR3 protein: CASSPGGGDNEKLFF
CDR3 DNA: TGTGCCAGCAGTCCAGGAGGTGGTGACAATGAAAAACTGTTTTTT
V gene: TRBV2
D gene: -
clone size: -
J gene: TRBJ1-4

CDR3 protein: CAISVSAEDTQYF
CDR3 DNA: TGTGCCATCAGTGTCTCGGCCGAAGATACGCAGTATTTT
V gene: TRBV10-3
D gene: -
clone size: once
J gene: TRBJ2-3

CDR3 protein: CASSLRGAGNQPQHF
CDR3 DNA: TGTGCCAGCAGCTTAAGGGGGGCAGGCAATCAGCCCCAGCATTTT
V gene: TRBV7-2
D gene: -
clone size: -
J gene: TRBJ1-5

CDR3 protein: CASSSSLGSSYNEQFF
CDR3 DNA: TGTGCCAGCAGCTCATCTCTAGGTAGCTCCTACAATGAGCAGTTCTTC
V gene: TRBV11-2
D gene: -
clone size: -
J gene: TRBJ2-1

CDR3 protein: CASSGSGKTYNEQFF
CDR3 DNA: TGTGCCAGCAGCGGGTCGGGGAAGACCTACAATGAGCAGTTCTTC
V gene: TRBV7-9
D gene: -
clone size: -
J gene: TRBJ2-1

CDR3 protein: CASSPPWGVGSNQPQHF
CDR3 DNA: TGTGCCAGCAGCCCACCTTGGGGGGTAGGGAGCAATCAGCCCCAGCATTTT
V gene: TRBV27
D gene: -
clone size: -
J gene: TRBJ1-5

CDR3 protein: CASSLGGLNTEAFF
CDR3 DNA: TGCGCCAGCAGCCTAGGGGGCCTGAACACTGAAGCTTTCTTT
V gene: TRBV4-3
D gene: TRBD1
clone size: -
J gene: TRBJ1-1

CDR3 protein: CASFPTGGDSTYEQYF
CDR3 DNA: TGTGCCAGTTTCCCAACGGGGGGTGATAGCACCTACGAGCAGTACTTC
V gene: TRBV19
D gene: TRBD2
clone size: -
J gene: TRBJ2-7

CDR3 protein: CATSRAKATNEKLFF
CDR3 DNA: TGTGCCACCAGCAGAGCTAAAGCAACTAATGAAAAACTGTTTTTT
V gene: TRBV15
D gene: -
clone size: -
J gene: TRBJ1-4

CDR3 protein: CASSDRDQDTQYF
CDR3 DNA: TGTGCCAGCAGTGACAGGGATCAGGATACGCAGTATTTT
V gene: TRBV25-1
D gene: -
clone size: once
J gene: TRBJ2-3

CDR3 protein: CASSQTSVQPQHF
CDR3 DNA: TGTGCCAGCAGCCAAACGAGTGTCCAGCCCCAGCATTTT
V gene: TRBV11-2
D gene: -
clone size: -
J gene: TRBJ1-5

CDR3 protein: CASSGHTEAFF
CDR3 DNA: TGTGCCAGCAGTGGACACACTGAAGCTTTCTTT
V gene: TRBV25-1
D gene: -
clone size: once
J gene: TRBJ1-1

CDR3 protein: CASWTGGSGANVLTF
CDR3 DNA: TGTGCCAGTTGGACAGGGGGGTCTGGGGCCAACGTCCTGACTTTC
V gene: TRBV19
D gene: TRBD1
clone size: -
J gene: TRBJ2-6

CDR3 protein: CASSPELGTEAFF
CDR3 DNA: TGTGCCAGCAGCCCCGAGTTGGGGACTGAAGCTTTCTTT
V gene: TRBV5-6
D gene: -
clone size: -
J gene: TRBJ1-1

CDR3 protein: CASSPLRGSGSYNSPLHF
CDR3 DNA: TGTGCCAGCAGCCCCCTCCGGGGTTCGGGCTCCTATAATTCACCCCTCCACTTT
V gene: TRBV9
D gene: -
clone size: -
J gene: TRBJ1-6

CDR3 protein: CACATGAGTGELFF
CDR3 DNA: TGTGCCTGCGCGACAGGGGCGGGCACCGGGGAGCTGTTTTTT
V gene: TRBV6-5
D gene: TRBD1
clone size: -
J gene: TRBJ2-2

CDR3 protein: CASSRQGNTIYF
CDR3 DNA: TGTGCCAGCAGCCGACAGGGGAACACCATATATTTT
V gene: TRBV6-2/TRBV6-3
D gene: TRBD1
clone size: once
J gene: TRBJ1-3

CDR3 protein: CASSTGLGVSTDTQYF
CDR3 DNA: TGTGCCAGCAGTACGGGACTAGGGGTGAGCACAGATACGCAGTATTTT
V gene: TRBV6-2/TRBV6-3
D gene: TRBD2
clone size: -
J gene: TRBJ2-3

CDR3 protein: CATSEPTGDTQYF
CDR3 DNA: TGTGCCACCAGTGAACCAACGGGGGATACGCAGTATTTT
V gene: TRBV24-1
D gene: -
clone size: -
J gene: TRBJ2-3

CDR3 protein: CASSDSATGGPDTQYF
CDR3 DNA: TGTGCCAGCAGTGACTCCGCGACAGGGGGCCCAGATACGCAGTATTTT
V gene: TRBV6-4
D gene: TRBD1
clone size: -
J gene: TRBJ2-3

CDR3 protein: CSVRQGTEAFF
CDR3 DNA: TGCAGCGTACGCCAGGGCACTGAAGCTTTCTTT
V gene: TRBV29-1
D gene: -
clone size: -
J gene: TRBJ1-1

CDR3 protein: CAWEGGGEKLFF
CDR3 DNA: TGTGCCTGGGAAGGAGGGGGGGAAAAACTGTTTTTT
V gene: TRBV30
D gene: -
clone size: -
J gene: TRBJ1-4

CDR3 protein: CATSRGTGLGTDTQYF
CDR3 DNA: TGTGCCACCAGCAGAGGTACAGGGTTGGGCACAGATACGCAGTATTTT
V gene: TRBV15
D gene: -
clone size: -
J gene: TRBJ2-3

CDR3 protein: CASSQGGTAYGYTF
CDR3 DNA: TGCGCCAGCAGCCAAGGAGGGACAGCCTATGGCTACACCTTC
V gene: TRBV4-1
D gene: TRBD1
clone size: once
J gene: TRBJ1-2

CDR3 protein: CASSVPGTGADEQFF
CDR3 DNA: TGTGCCAGCAGCGTACCCGGGACAGGGGCAGATGAGCAGTTCTTC
V gene: TRBV7-2
D gene: TRBD1
clone size: once
J gene: TRBJ2-1

CDR3 protein: CASSQDWGGTEAFF
CDR3 DNA: TGCGCCAGCAGCCAAGATTGGGGGGGAACTGAAGCTTTCTTT
V gene: TRBV4-3
D gene: -
clone size: -
J gene: TRBJ1-1

CDR3 protein: CASSLEGQGEKLFF
CDR3 DNA: TGTGCCAGCAGCTTGGAGGGACAGGGGGAAAAACTGTTTTTT
V gene: TRBV5-5
D gene: TRBD1
clone size: -
J gene: TRBJ1-4

CDR3 protein: CASSFSGTGIGNEAFF
CDR3 DNA: TGTGCCAGCAGCTTTTCCGGGACAGGGATTGGCAATGAAGCTTTCTTT
V gene: TRBV7-3
D gene: TRBD1
clone size: -
J gene: TRBJ1-1

CDR3 protein: CASSHTNNRRDYGYTF
CDR3 DNA: TGTGCCAGCAGCCACACGAACAACCGTCGGGACTATGGCTACACCTTC
V gene: TRBV14
D gene: -
clone size: -
J gene: TRBJ1-2

CDR3 protein: CASSPDRSTGNTIYF
CDR3 DNA: TGTGCCAGCAGCCCCGACAGGAGTACTGGAAACACCATATATTTT
V gene: TRBV6-5
D gene: -
clone size: -
J gene: TRBJ1-3

CDR3 protein: CASSPRGVGGYTF
CDR3 DNA: TGTGCCAGCAGCCCAAGGGGGGTAGGGGGCTACACCTTC
V gene: TRBV12-3/TRBV12-4
D gene: -
clone size: -
J gene: TRBJ1-2

CDR3 protein: CASSLSSAPGYGYTF
CDR3 DNA: TGTGCCAGCAGCTTATCGTCCGCCCCGGGTTACGGCTACACCTTC
V gene: TRBV7-3
D gene: -
clone size: -
J gene: TRBJ1-2

CDR3 protein: CASSPIAGSYNEQFF
CDR3 DNA: TGTGCCAGCTCACCAATCGCGGGCTCCTACAATGAGCAGTTCTTC
V gene: TRBV18
D gene: -
clone size: -
J gene: TRBJ2-1

CDR3 protein: CASANRARASYEQYF
CDR3 DNA: TGTGCCAGTGCAAACAGGGCAAGAGCCTCCTACGAGCAGTACTTC
V gene: TRBV19
D gene: -
clone size: -
J gene: TRBJ2-7

CDR3 protein: CASTNLAGVAKNIQYF
CDR3 DNA: TGTGCCAGCACCAACTTAGCGGGGGTTGCCAAAAACATTCAGTACTTC
V gene: TRBV11-2
D gene: TRBD2
clone size: -
J gene: TRBJ2-4

CDR3 protein: CASSPTGTLPGTTEAFF
CDR3 DNA: TGTGCCAGCAGCCCAACCGGCACGTTGCCCGGGACAACTGAAGCTTTCTTT
V gene: TRBV14
D gene: -
clone size: once
J gene: TRBJ1-1

CDR3 protein: CASSFARGAFF
CDR3 DNA: TGTGCCAGCAGTTTCGCTAGGGGAGCTTTCTTT
V gene: TRBV12-3/TRBV12-4
D gene: -
clone size: -
J gene: TRBJ1-1

CDR3 protein: CASSLRVGLAGRTDTQYF
CDR3 DNA: TGTGCCAGCAGCCTAAGAGTAGGACTAGCGGGGCGCACAGATACGCAGTATTTT
V gene: TRBV7-2
D gene: TRBD2
clone size: -
J gene: TRBJ2-3

CDR3 protein: CASSSNRGLGDEQYF
CDR3 DNA: TGTGCCAGCAGCTCTAACAGGGGGCTGGGTGACGAGCAGTACTTC
V gene: TRBV5-4
D gene: TRBD1
clone size: -
J gene: TRBJ2-7

CDR3 protein: CASSYGGDTGELFF
CDR3 DNA: TGTGCCAGCAGTTACGGGGGGGACACCGGGGAGCTGTTTTTT
V gene: TRBV6-2/TRBV6-3
D gene: TRBD2
clone size: -
J gene: TRBJ2-2

CDR3 protein: CASSSGQGAYGYTF
CDR3 DNA: TGTGCCAGCAGCTCTGGACAGGGGGCCTATGGCTACACCTTC
V gene: TRBV11-3
D gene: TRBD1
clone size: once
J gene: TRBJ1-2

CDR3 protein: CASSLGQNYGYTF
CDR3 DNA: TGTGCCAGCAGCTTGGGACAGAACTATGGCTACACCTTC
V gene: TRBV7-9
D gene: TRBD1
clone size: -
J gene: TRBJ1-2

CDR3 protein: CASSQNRGRQETQYF
CDR3 DNA: TGTGCCAGCTCACAGAACAGGGGGCGACAAGAGACCCAGTACTTC
V gene: TRBV18
D gene: TRBD1
clone size: -
J gene: TRBJ2-5

CDR3 protein: CASSGWDRQTYEQYF
CDR3 DNA: TGTGCCAGCAGCGGCTGGGACAGGCAAACCTACGAGCAGTACTTC
V gene: TRBV7-9
D gene: TRBD1
clone size: -
J gene: TRBJ2-7

CDR3 protein: CASSVDYTDTQYF
CDR3 DNA: TGCGCCAGCAGCGTAGACTACACAGATACGCAGTATTTT
V gene: TRBV5-1
D gene: -
clone size: few
J gene: TRBJ2-3

CDR3 protein: CASSQDLLAGGYQETQYF
CDR3 DNA: TGTGCCAGCAGCCAAGACCTACTAGCGGGGGGTTATCAAGAGACCCAGTACTTC
V gene: TRBV3-1/TRBV3-2
D gene: TRBD2
clone size: -
J gene: TRBJ2-5

CDR3 protein: CASSLDIGAKTEAFF
CDR3 DNA: TGTGCCAGCAGCTTAGACATAGGGGCGAAGACTGAAGCTTTCTTT
V gene: TRBV11-3
D gene: -
clone size: -
J gene: TRBJ1-1

CDR3 protein: CSAKRGEKLFF
CDR3 DNA: TGCAGTGCCAAACGGGGCGAAAAACTGTTTTTT
V gene: TRBV20-1
D gene: -
clone size: -
J gene: TRBJ1-4

CDR3 protein: CASSIYVRRQYYGYTF
CDR3 DNA: TGTGCCAGTAGTATATATGTAAGGCGCCAATACTATGGCTACACCTTC
V gene: TRBV19
D gene: -
clone size: -
J gene: TRBJ1-2

CDR3 protein: CASSRGILGNGYTF
CDR3 DNA: TGTGCCAGCAGCAGGGGCATCCTGGGGAATGGCTACACCTTC
V gene: TRBV5-5
D gene: -
clone size: -
J gene: TRBJ1-2